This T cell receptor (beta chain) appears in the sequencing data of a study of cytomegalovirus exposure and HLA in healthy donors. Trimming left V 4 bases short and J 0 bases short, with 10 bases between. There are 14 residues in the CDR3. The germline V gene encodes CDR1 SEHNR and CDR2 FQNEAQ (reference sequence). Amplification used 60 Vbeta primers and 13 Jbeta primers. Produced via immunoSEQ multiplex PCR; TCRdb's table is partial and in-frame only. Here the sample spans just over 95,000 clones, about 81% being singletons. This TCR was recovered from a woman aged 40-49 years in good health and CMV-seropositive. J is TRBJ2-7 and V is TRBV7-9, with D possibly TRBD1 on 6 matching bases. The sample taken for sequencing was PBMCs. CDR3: CASSSDRSSYEQYF. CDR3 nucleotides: TGTGCCAGCAGCTCGGACAGAAGCTCCTACGAGCAGTACTTC.